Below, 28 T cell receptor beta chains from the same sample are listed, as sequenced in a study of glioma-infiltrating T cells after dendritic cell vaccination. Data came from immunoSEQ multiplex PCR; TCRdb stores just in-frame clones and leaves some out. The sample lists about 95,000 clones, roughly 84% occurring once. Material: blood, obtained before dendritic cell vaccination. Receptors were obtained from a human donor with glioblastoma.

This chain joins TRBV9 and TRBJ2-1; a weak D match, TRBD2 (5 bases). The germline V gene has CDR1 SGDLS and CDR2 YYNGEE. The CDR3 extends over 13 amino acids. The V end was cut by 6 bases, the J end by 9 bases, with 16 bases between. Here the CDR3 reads CASTPVTLAEQFF. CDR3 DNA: TGTGCCAGCACGCCGGTTACGCTAGCTGAGCAGTTCTTC. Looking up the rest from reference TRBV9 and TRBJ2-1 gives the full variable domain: DSGVTQTPKHLITATGQRVTLRCSPRSGDLSVYWYQQSLDQGLQFLIQYYNGEERAKGNILERFSAQQFPDLHSELNLSSLELGDSALYFCASTPVTLAEQFFGPGTRLTVL.

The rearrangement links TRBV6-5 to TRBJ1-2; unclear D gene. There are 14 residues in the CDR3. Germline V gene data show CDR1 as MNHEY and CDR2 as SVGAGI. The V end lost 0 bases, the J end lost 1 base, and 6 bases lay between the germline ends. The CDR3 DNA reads TGTGCCAGCAGTTACTCGTTAATTAACTATGGCTACACCTTC. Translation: CASSYSLINYGYTF.

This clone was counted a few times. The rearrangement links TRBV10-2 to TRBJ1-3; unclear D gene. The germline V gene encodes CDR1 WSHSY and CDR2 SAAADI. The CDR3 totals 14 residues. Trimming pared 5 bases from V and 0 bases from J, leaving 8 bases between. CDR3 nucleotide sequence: TGCGCCAGCAGTCTGGGAGTCTCTGGAAACACCATATATTTT. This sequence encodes CASSLGVSGNTIYF.

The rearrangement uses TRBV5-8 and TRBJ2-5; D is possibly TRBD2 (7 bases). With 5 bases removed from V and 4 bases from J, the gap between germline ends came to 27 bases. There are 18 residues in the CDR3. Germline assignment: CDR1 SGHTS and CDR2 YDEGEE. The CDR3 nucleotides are TGTGCCAGCAGACTCCACCTAGACGGGGCAGGGGAGGGAGAGACCCAGTACTTC. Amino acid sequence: CASRLHLDGAGEGETQYF.

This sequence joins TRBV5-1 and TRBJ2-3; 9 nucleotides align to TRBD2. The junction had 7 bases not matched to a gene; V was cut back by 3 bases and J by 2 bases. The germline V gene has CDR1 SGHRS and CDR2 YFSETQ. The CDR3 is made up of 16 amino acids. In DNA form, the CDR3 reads TGCGCCAGCAGCTCCCGTCTAGCGGGGATCACAGATACGCAGTATTTT. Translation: CASSSRLAGITDTQYF.

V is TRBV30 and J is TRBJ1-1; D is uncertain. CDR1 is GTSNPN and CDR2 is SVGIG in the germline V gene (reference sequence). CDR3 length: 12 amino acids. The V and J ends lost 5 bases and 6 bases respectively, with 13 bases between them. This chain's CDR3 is CAWGPGGAEAFF. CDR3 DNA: TGTGCCTGGGGTCCGGGCGGGGCTGAAGCTTTCTTT.

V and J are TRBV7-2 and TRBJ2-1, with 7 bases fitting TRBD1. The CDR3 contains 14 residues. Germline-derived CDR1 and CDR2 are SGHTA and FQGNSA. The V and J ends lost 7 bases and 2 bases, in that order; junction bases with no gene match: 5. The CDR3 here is CASTGTVPYNEQFF. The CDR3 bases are TGTGCCAGCACCGGGACAGTCCCCTACAATGAGCAGTTCTTC.

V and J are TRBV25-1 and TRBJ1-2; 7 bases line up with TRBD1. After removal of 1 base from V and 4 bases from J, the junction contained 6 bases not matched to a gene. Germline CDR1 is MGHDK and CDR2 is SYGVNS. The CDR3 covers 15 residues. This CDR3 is CASSEWTGSLYGYTF. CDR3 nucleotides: TGTGCCAGCAGTGAATGGACAGGCTCCCTCTATGGCTACACCTTC.

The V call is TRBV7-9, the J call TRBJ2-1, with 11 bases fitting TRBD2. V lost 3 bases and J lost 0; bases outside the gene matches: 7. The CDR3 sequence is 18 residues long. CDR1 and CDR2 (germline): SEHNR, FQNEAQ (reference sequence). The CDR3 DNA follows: TGTGCCAGCAGCTTGACTAGCGGGGTGTCCGACTCCTACAATGAGCAGTTCTTC. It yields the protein CASSLTSGVSDSYNEQFF.

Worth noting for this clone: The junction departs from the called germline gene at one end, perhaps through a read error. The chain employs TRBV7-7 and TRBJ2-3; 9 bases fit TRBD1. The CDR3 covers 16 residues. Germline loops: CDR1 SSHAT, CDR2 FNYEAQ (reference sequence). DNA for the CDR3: TGTGCTAGCAGCCCTTCCCGGACAGGGGACGTCGTGACGCAGTATTTT. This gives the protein CASSPSRTGDVVTQYF.

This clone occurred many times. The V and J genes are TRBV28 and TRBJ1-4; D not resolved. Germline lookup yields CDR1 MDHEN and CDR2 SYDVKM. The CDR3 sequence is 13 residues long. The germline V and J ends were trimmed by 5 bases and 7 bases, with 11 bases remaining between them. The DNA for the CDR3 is TGTGCCAGCAGTCTCCCCTCGGGTGAAAAACTGTTTTTT. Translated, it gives CASSLPSGEKLFF.

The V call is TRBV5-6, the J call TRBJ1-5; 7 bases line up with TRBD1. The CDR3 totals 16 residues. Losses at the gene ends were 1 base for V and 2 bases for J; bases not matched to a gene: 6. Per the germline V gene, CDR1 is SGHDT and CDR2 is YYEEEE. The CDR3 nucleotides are TGTGCCAGCAGCTTGAGGGGGCCGCGGGGCAATCAGCCCCAGCATTTT. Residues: CASSLRGPRGNQPQHF.

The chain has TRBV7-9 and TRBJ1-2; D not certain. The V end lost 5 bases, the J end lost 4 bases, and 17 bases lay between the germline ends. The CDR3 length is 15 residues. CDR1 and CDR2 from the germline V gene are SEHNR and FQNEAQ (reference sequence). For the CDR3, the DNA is TGTGCCAGCAGCCGGAGAGGTGTCTTGGGCTATGGCTACACCTTC. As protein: CASSRRGVLGYGYTF.

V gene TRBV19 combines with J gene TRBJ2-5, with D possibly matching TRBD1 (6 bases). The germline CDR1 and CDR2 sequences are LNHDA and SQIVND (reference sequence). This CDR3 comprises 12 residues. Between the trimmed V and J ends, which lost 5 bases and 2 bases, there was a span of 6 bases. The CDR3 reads CASSQGQETQYF. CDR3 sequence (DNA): TGTGCCAGTAGTCAGGGGCAAGAGACCCAGTACTTC. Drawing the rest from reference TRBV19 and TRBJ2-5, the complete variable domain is DGGITQSPKYLFRKEGQNVTLSCEQNLNHDAMYWYRQDPGQGLRLIYYSQIVNDFQKGDIAEGYSVSREKKESFPLTVTSAQKNPTAFYLCASSQGQETQYFGPGTRLLVL.

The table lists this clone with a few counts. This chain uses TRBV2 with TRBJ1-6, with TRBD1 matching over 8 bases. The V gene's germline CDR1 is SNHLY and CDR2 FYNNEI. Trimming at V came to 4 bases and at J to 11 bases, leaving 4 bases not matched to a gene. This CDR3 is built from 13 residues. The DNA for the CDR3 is TGTGCCAGCAGTGTGACAGGGGTAGCACCCCTCCACTTT. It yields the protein CASSVTGVAPLHF.

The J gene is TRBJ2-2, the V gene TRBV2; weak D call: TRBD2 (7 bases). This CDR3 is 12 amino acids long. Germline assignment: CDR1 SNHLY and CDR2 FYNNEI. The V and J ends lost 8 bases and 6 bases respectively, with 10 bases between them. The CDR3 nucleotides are TGTGCCAGCGGGAGGGGGGCCGGGGAGCTGTTTTTT. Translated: CASGRGAGELFF.

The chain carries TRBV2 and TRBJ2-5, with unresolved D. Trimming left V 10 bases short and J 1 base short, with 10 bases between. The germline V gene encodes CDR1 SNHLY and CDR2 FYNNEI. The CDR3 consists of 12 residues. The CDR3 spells CATSLLQETQYF. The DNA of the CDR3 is TGTGCCACCTCACTACTCCAAGAGACCCAGTACTTC.

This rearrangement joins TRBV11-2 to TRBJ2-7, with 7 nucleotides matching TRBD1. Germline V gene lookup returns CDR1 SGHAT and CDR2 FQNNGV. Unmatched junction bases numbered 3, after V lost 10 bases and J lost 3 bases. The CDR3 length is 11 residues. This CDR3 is CATGQNYEQYF. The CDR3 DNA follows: TGTGCCACGGGACAGAACTACGAGCAGTACTTC.

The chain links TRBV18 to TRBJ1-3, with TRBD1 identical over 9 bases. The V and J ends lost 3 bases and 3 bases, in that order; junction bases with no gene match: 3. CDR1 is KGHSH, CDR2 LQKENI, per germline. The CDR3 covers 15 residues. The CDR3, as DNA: TGTGCCAGCTCACCCGGACAGGGGTTTGGAAACACCATATATTTT. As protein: CASSPGQGFGNTIYF. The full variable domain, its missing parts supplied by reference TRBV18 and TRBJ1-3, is NAGVMQNPRHLVRRRGQEARLRCSPMKGHSHVYWYRQLPEEGLKFMVYLQKENIIDESGMPKERFSAEFPKEGPSILRIQQVVRGDSAAYFCASSPGQGFGNTIYFGEGSWLTVV.

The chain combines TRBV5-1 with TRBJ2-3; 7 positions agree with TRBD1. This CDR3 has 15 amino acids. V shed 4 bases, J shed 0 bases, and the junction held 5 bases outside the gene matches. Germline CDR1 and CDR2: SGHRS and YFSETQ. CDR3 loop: CASSGDRASTDTQYF. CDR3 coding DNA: TGCGCCAGCAGCGGCGACAGGGCTAGCACAGATACGCAGTATTTT.

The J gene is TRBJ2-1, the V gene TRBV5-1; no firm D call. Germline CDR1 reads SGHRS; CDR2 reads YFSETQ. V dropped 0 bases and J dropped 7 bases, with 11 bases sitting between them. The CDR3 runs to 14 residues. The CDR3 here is CASSLARPGNEQFF. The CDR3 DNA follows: TGCGCCAGCAGCTTGGCAAGGCCCGGGAATGAGCAGTTCTTC.

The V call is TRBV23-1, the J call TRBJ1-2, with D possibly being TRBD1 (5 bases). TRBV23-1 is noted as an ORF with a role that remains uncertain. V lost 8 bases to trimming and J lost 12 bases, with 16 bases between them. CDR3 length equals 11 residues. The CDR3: CASLTWGNDTF. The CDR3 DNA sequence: TGCGCCAGCTTAACGTGGGGCAACGACACCTTC.

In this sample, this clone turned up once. The CDR3 DNA is TGTGCCACCAGAACAACTACACCCTCCTACGAGCAGTACTTC. This gives the protein CATRTTTPSYEQYF. The genes are TRBV10-3 and TRBJ2-7; D is uncertain. V was trimmed by 10 bases and J by 0 bases, leaving 16 bases between them. The germline V gene encodes CDR1 ENHRY and CDR2 SYGVKD. The CDR3 runs 14 residues.

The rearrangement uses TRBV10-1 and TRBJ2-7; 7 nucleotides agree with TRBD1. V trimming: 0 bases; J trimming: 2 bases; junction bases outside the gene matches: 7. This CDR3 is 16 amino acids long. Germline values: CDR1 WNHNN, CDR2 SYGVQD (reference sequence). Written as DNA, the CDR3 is TGCGCCAGCAGTGAGTCGCTCGGACAGGCGACCTACGAGCAGTACTTC. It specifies CASSESLGQATYEQYF.

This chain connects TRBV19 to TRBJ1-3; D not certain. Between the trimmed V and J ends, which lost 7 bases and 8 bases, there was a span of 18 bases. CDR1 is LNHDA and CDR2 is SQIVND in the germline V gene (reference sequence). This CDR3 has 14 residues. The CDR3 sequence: CASKNSGFGDTIYF. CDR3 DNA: TGTGCCAGTAAAAACTCGGGGTTTGGGGACACCATATATTTT.

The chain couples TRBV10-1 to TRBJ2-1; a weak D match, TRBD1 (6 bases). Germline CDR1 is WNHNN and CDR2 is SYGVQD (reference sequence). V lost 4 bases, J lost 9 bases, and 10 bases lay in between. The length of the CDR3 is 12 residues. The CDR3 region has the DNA TGCGCCAGCAGTGGAGGGGGTAGTGAGCAGTTCTTC. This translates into CASSGGGSEQFF.

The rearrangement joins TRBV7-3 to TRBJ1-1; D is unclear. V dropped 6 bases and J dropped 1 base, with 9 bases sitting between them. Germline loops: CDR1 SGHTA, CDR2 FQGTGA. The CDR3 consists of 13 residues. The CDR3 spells CASRRGTNTEAFF. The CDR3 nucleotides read TGTGCCAGCAGACGGGGAACGAACACTGAAGCTTTCTTT.

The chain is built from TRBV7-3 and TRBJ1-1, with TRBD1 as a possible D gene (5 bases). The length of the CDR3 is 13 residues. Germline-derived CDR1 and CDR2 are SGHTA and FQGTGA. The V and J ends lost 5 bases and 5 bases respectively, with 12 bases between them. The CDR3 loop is CASSLGHGTEAFF. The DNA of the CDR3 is TGTGCCAGCAGCCTTGGACACGGGACTGAAGCTTTCTTT.